This TCR beta chain was found in a study of response to subunit inactivated influenza vaccine. About this clonotype: Antigen: not known.

Germline V gene data show CDR1 as ENHRY and CDR2 as SYGVKD. The CDR3 spans 13 residues. Trimming stripped 1 base from V and 3 bases from J, with 5 bases between. Study-level results: That few new T cells are recruited by each seasonal influenza vaccination was the authors' suggestion.

MiXCR, run by TCRdb on the RT-PCR reads, gives a single entry per CDR3 protein. The sample holds about 830,000 distinct CDR3 sequences, about 18% seen once. This chain links TRBV10-3 with TRBJ2-3; no definite D call. The clonotype comes from a man aged 45-60 years who received an inactivated influenza vaccine. The starting material was PBMCs from blood, obtained more than 4 days after vaccination. The CDR3, as DNA: TGTGCCATCAGTGAGTATGAAACAGATACGCAGTATTTT. This gives the protein CAISEYETDTQYF.